These T cell receptor beta chains were read from a single sample in a study of blood T cell repertoires in COVID-19. Sequencing was performed with immunoSEQ multiplex PCR; in TCRdb, only in-frame clones are kept and a portion is missing. The table records about 130,000 clones, 70% to 75% of them present only once. Material: peripheral blood. The source of these receptors is a man older than 75 with COVID-19, enrolled during active disease. CDR3s include the opening cysteine and the closing phenylalanine or tryptophan. The order of the fields is CDR3 protein, CDR3 DNA, V gene, clone size, J gene, D gene. The D gene is left open where the match is weak. Expanded clones get a size class; other rows say once, few or many, or leave the size out.

cdr3_aa: CASGGGTSGNNEQFF
cdr3_nt: TGTGCCAGCGGGGGAGGGACTAGCGGAAACAATGAGCAGTTCTTC
v_call: TRBV7-8
clone_size: .
j_call: TRBJ2-1
d_call: TRBD2

cdr3_aa: CAIRDPGQRTYEQYF
cdr3_nt: TGTGCCATCAGGGACCCTGGACAGCGTACCTACGAGCAGTACTTC
v_call: TRBV10-3
clone_size: once
j_call: TRBJ2-7
d_call: .

cdr3_aa: CASRLFGTGTEAFF
cdr3_nt: TGTGCCAGCAGACTATTCGGGACAGGCACTGAAGCTTTCTTT
v_call: TRBV6-6
clone_size: .
j_call: TRBJ1-1
d_call: TRBD1

cdr3_aa: CASRTGKGYQPQHF
cdr3_nt: TGTGCCAGTAGAACAGGGAAGGGTTATCAGCCCCAGCATTTT
v_call: TRBV19
clone_size: .
j_call: TRBJ1-5
d_call: .

cdr3_aa: CASSRGDRTNSPLHF
cdr3_nt: TGTGCCAGTAGCCGGGGGGACAGGACCAATTCACCCCTCCACTTT
v_call: TRBV19
clone_size: few
j_call: TRBJ1-6
d_call: TRBD1

cdr3_aa: CASEPGLYNSPLHF
cdr3_nt: TGTGCCAGCGAACCGGGTCTCTATAATTCACCCCTCCACTTT
v_call: TRBV9
clone_size: .
j_call: TRBJ1-6
d_call: .

cdr3_aa: CASRVANQPQHF
cdr3_nt: TGTGCCAGCAGGGTAGCAAATCAGCCCCAGCATTTT
v_call: TRBV28
clone_size: .
j_call: TRBJ1-5
d_call: .

cdr3_aa: CASSHPGGVAEAFF
cdr3_nt: TGTGCCAGCAGTCATCCAGGGGGCGTCGCTGAAGCTTTCTTT
v_call: TRBV28
clone_size: .
j_call: TRBJ1-1
d_call: TRBD1

cdr3_aa: CASSQDWGVPSDGELFF
cdr3_nt: TGTGCCAGCAGCCAAGATTGGGGAGTACCAAGTGACGGGGAGCTGTTTTTT
v_call: TRBV3-1/TRBV3-2
clone_size: .
j_call: TRBJ2-2
d_call: .

cdr3_aa: CATSRDRGQHNEQFF
cdr3_nt: TGTGCCACCAGCAGAGATCGAGGACAGCACAATGAGCAGTTCTTC
v_call: TRBV15
clone_size: .
j_call: TRBJ2-1
d_call: .

cdr3_aa: CASSRWNEAETQYF
cdr3_nt: TGTGCCAGCAGCAGATGGAACGAGGCGGAGACCCAGTACTTC
v_call: TRBV5-4
clone_size: .
j_call: TRBJ2-5
d_call: .

cdr3_aa: CASSLLYGGTSGSSGANVLTF
cdr3_nt: TGTGCCAGCAGCTTACTTTATGGGGGGACTAGCGGGAGCTCTGGGGCCAACGTCCTGACTTTC
v_call: TRBV13
clone_size: .
j_call: TRBJ2-6
d_call: TRBD2

cdr3_aa: CASSFRLAGTDTQYF
cdr3_nt: TGTGCCAGCAGCTTCCGGCTAGCGGGAACAGATACGCAGTATTTT
v_call: TRBV7-9
clone_size: .
j_call: TRBJ2-3
d_call: TRBD2

cdr3_aa: CASSPLRTSGRGEQYF
cdr3_nt: TGTGCCAGCAGCCCACTTCGGACTAGCGGGAGGGGCGAGCAGTACTTC
v_call: TRBV7-2
clone_size: .
j_call: TRBJ2-7
d_call: TRBD2

cdr3_aa: CASSTGGRYTEAFF
cdr3_nt: TGTGCCAGCAGTACTGGGGGCCGTTACACTGAAGCTTTCTTT
v_call: TRBV27
clone_size: .
j_call: TRBJ1-1
d_call: .

cdr3_aa: CASSLGGQARTLHF
cdr3_nt: TGTGCCAGCAGCTTAGGAGGACAGGCCAGAACCCTCCACTTT
v_call: TRBV2
clone_size: .
j_call: TRBJ1-6
d_call: TRBD1

cdr3_aa: CASSPNERDHEQYF
cdr3_nt: TGTGCCAGCTCACCAAATGAGCGGGACCACGAGCAGTACTTC
v_call: TRBV18
clone_size: many
j_call: TRBJ2-7
d_call: TRBD2

cdr3_aa: CASSQEPSSYNSPLHF
cdr3_nt: TGCGCCAGCAGCCAAGAACCGAGCTCCTATAATTCACCCCTCCACTTT
v_call: TRBV4-1
clone_size: .
j_call: TRBJ1-6
d_call: .

cdr3_aa: CSVVGREWDTIYF
cdr3_nt: TGCAGCGTTGTGGGCCGGGAATGGGACACCATATATTTT
v_call: TRBV29-1
clone_size: once
j_call: TRBJ1-3
d_call: .

cdr3_aa: CASSKGQPQGYTF
cdr3_nt: TGTGCCAGCAGCAAGGGACAGCCTCAGGGCTACACCTTC
v_call: TRBV7-3
clone_size: few
j_call: TRBJ1-2
d_call: TRBD1

cdr3_aa: CASSLGRGYGTDTQYF
cdr3_nt: TGTGCCAGCAGCCTAGGAAGGGGGTATGGCACAGATACGCAGTATTTT
v_call: TRBV7-3
clone_size: few
j_call: TRBJ2-3
d_call: .

cdr3_aa: CASSPLAGGGTGELFF
cdr3_nt: TGTGCCAGCAGCCCTCTAGCGGGAGGAGGCACCGGGGAGCTGTTTTTT
v_call: TRBV7-9
clone_size: .
j_call: TRBJ2-2
d_call: TRBD2

cdr3_aa: CASSLAQGWNQPQHF
cdr3_nt: TGTGCCAGCAGTTTGGCGCAGGGATGGAATCAGCCCCAGCATTTT
v_call: TRBV28
clone_size: .
j_call: TRBJ1-5
d_call: .

cdr3_aa: CASSRGQGSYEQYF
cdr3_nt: TGTGCCAGCAGTAGGGGACAGGGATCCTACGAGCAGTACTTC
v_call: TRBV6-5
clone_size: .
j_call: TRBJ2-7
d_call: TRBD1

cdr3_aa: CASSLSAGSNTEAFF
cdr3_nt: TGTGCCAGCAGTTTATCGGCGGGGTCGAACACTGAAGCTTTCTTT
v_call: TRBV27
clone_size: once
j_call: TRBJ1-1
d_call: .

cdr3_aa: CASSLALAEADTQYF
cdr3_nt: TGTGCCAGCAGCTTAGCCCTAGCGGAGGCAGATACGCAGTATTTT
v_call: TRBV7-2
clone_size: .
j_call: TRBJ2-3
d_call: TRBD2

cdr3_aa: CASSGNPGTSGRGNEQFF
cdr3_nt: TGTGCCAGCAGTGGAAACCCCGGGACTAGCGGGAGGGGGAATGAGCAGTTCTTC
v_call: TRBV2
clone_size: .
j_call: TRBJ2-1
d_call: TRBD2

cdr3_aa: CASSSDRDTEAFF
cdr3_nt: TGCGCCAGCAGCTCGGACAGGGACACTGAAGCTTTCTTT
v_call: TRBV5-1
clone_size: few
j_call: TRBJ1-1
d_call: TRBD1

cdr3_aa: CASSPPSQGGSSYNSPLHF
cdr3_nt: TGTGCCAGCTCACCACCAAGCCAGGGGGGCTCCTCCTATAATTCACCCCTCCACTTT
v_call: TRBV18
clone_size: few
j_call: TRBJ1-6
d_call: TRBD1

cdr3_aa: CASSLGDRVYGYTF
cdr3_nt: TGTGCCAGCAGCTTGGGGGACAGGGTCTATGGCTACACCTTC
v_call: TRBV5-4
clone_size: few
j_call: TRBJ1-2
d_call: TRBD1

cdr3_aa: CATSSPSTGGTEAFF
cdr3_nt: TGTGCCACCAGCAGCCCATCAACAGGGGGCACTGAAGCTTTCTTT
v_call: TRBV15
clone_size: .
j_call: TRBJ1-1
d_call: TRBD1